The T cell receptor (beta chain) under discussion was sequenced for a study of neurological immune-mediated disorders (dated by TCRdb to the late 2010s). Concerning the study at large: Among the 35 or so multiple sclerosis patients, relapsing-remitting MS was present in roughly 30 and secondary progressive MS was present in 3. The cohort comprised approximately 67 subjects: roughly 14 HAM/TSP patients, 34 multiple sclerosis patients and 20 healthy controls. Longitudinal HAM/TSP donors and healthy donors each had 3 time-points at intervals of about 3-45 months. Using UMI-based sequencing, the study compared peripheral blood TCR-beta repertoires from patients with HTLV-I-associated myelopathy (HAM/TSP), patients with multiple sclerosis, and healthy controls. Alongside PBMC samples, the set of 106 TCR-beta libraries contained longitudinal samples, technical triplicates, and paired CD4+ and CD8+ T-cell subsets that had been sorted. On the study overall, not on this receptor specifically: The MS cluster showed no association with clinical or MRI features, and the authors stated that larger cohorts are needed. TCR clonal expansion was highest in HAM/TSP patients and lowest in MS patients, with MS patients falling below even healthy controls. In a phylogenetic analysis, the repertoires of 18 out of 34 MS patients fell into a single cluster of related CDR3 sequences, pointing to a possible signature at the repertoire level. No identical CDR3 amino acid sequences were found to be shared among expanded clones across subjects, suggesting that TCR-beta repertoires were private in all groups.

cDNA was synthesized by template-switch 5'RACE using a primer carrying a 10-nucleotide random unique molecular identifier by which each TCR transcript was tagged. Every sequencing run covered 15-18 subjects and yielded more than 160 million TCR-beta sequences. The RNeasy kit was used for extraction of total RNA. TCR-beta VDJ regions were amplified with primers for the TCR constant region and the 5'RACE anchor, using the KAPA Real-time Library Amplification kit. A first PCR added sample indexes and Illumina adaptors, and a second PCR then raised library yield. The roughly 650 bp TCR product was size-selected on a 2% E-gel SizeSelection system after Ampure bead purification. Before pooling, library quality was checked on a Bioanalyzer, concentration was measured with Qubit, and libraries were quantified with the Kapa Library Quantification kit. An Illumina HiSeq 2500 was used to sequence the libraries paired-end at 2 x 150 bp. To increase sequence diversity, roughly 25-31% phiX was spiked into each library pool. The original pipeline was this. Quality-filtered reads were processed with the UMI-based MiGEC pipeline, and over 85% of raw TCR sequences were removed by the MiGEC pipeline during error correction. VDJ genes were aligned to IMGT germline references, and clonotypes were defined by unique CDR3 amino acid sequence plus V-J genes. VDJtools evaluated clonal expansion, Shannon diversity and CDR3 relatedness (CalcPairwiseDistances, ClusterSamples); CLCbio workbench built phylogenetic trees. Clones with at least 8 unique UMIs were defined as expanded, with this threshold being based on coefficient-of-variation modelling across technical triplicates. TCRdb trimmed public reads at Q25 via fastp, called clones via MiXCR and kept in-frame beta chains. Every CDR3 protein is listed once, alongside the most common genes and DNA of its rows. These V and J calls rely on TCRdb rather than the paper's analysis. This sample comprises tens of thousands of distinct CDR3 sequences, 3% to 3.5% of them detected only once. Jointly, the top ten make up approximately 8.4% of the sample.

The sample's time point label, decoded: longitudinal time-point 1 (baseline). Libraries from unsorted PBMCs were made from 2 million PBMCs kept in RNAlater at -80 degrees C until RNA extraction. The multiple sclerosis patients were enrolled in a US clinical protocol that used magnetic resonance imaging to evaluate disease progression. Peripheral blood was subjected to Ficoll-Hypaque density gradient centrifugation to isolate PBMCs, which were then cryopreserved in liquid nitrogen. With regard to this clonotype: Its antigen specificity is not known. Base quality data are lacking; no much larger clone is found one base away.

Based on the germline V gene (reference sequence), the CDR1 and CDR2 sequences are DFQATT and SNEGSKA. V is clipped by 0 bases and J by 5 bases, and the sequence between their germline boundaries is 4 bases long. Reading from cysteine to phenylalanine, the CDR3 counts 11 amino acids. CDR3 DNA is the only sequence kept; it has 33 bases, read in frame from the first base. The TCR sequence derives from a woman aged 55 to 70 with multiple sclerosis. Material: PBMCs. Rearrangement joined TRBV20-1 to TRBJ1-2; confidence is insufficient to name the D gene. The CDR3 reads CSARDLYGYTF. Read as DNA, the sequence is TGCAGTGCTAGAGACCTATATGGCTACACCTTC.